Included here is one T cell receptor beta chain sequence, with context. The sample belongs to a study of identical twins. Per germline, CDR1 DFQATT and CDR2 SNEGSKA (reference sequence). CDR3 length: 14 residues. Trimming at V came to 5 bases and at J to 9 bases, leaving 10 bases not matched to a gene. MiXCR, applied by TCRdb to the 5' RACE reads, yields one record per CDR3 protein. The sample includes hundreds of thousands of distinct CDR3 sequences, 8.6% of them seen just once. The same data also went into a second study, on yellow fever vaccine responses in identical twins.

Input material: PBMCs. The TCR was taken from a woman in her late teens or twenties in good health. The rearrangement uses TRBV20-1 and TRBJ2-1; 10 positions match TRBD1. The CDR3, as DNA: TGCAGTGCTGTACCGGGACAGGGGTGGGGTGAGCAGTTCTTC. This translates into CSAVPGQGWGEQFF.